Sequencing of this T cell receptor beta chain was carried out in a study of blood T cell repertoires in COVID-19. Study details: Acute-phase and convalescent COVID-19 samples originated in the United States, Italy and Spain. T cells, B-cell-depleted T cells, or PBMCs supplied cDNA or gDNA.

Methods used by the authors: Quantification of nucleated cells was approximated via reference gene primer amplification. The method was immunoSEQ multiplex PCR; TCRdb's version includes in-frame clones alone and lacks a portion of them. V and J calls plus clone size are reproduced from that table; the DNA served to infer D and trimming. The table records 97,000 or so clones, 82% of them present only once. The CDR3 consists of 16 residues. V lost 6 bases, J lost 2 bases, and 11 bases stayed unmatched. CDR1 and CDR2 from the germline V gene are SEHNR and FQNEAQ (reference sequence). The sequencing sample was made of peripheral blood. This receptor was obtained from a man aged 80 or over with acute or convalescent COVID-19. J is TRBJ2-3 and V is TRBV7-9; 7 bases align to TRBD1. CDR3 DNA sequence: TGTGCCAGCAGTTCCTTGACAGGGACGTCCACAGATACGCAGTATTTT. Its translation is CASSSLTGTSTDTQYF.